The 18 T cell receptor beta chains reported below all come from one sample, sequenced in a study of blood T cells in healthy people across ages. For the second PCR, which ran for about 6 to 12 cycles, a sample-barcoded 5' primer and a J-beta primer mix were used. TCRdb re-called the 5' RACE reads through MiXCR, storing one row per CDR3 protein. The top ten clones hold 15% to 19% of a sample with hundreds of thousands of distinct CDR3 sequences, about 30% of them seen once. Material for sequencing was blood. The receptors here all came from an elderly woman in good health.

This clonotype came up many times. J is TRBJ2-5 and V is TRBV5-1; D perhaps matches TRBD1 (6 bases). CDR3 length: 14 amino acids. Germline V gene lookup returns CDR1 SGHRS and CDR2 YFSETQ. V shed 4 bases and J shed 5 bases, with 15 bases lying between them. The CDR3 loop reads CASSLAGVRETQYF. CDR3 nucleotide sequence: TGCGCCAGCAGCCTGGCAGGGGTACGGGAGACCCAGTACTTC. The full variable domain, rest sourced from reference TRBV5-1 and TRBJ2-5, is KAGVTQTPRYLIKTRGQQVTLSCSPISGHRSVSWYQQTPGQGLQFLFEYFSETQRNKGNFPGRFSGRQFSNSRSEMNVSTLELGDSALYLCASSLAGVRETQYFGPGTRLLVL.

This clonotype was seen many times. The rearrangement links TRBV29-1 to TRBJ2-5, with D tentatively TRBD1 (5 bases). This CDR3 contains 11 residues. Looked up from germline, CDR1 is SQVTM and CDR2 is ANQGSEA. V lost 4 bases, J lost 5 bases, and 8 bases lay in between. The CDR3 DNA follows: TGCAGCGTTGGAAAGGGGGAGACCCAGTACTTC. Protein product: CSVGKGETQYF.

V gene TRBV7-2 combines with J gene TRBJ2-4; 12 bases agree with TRBD2. The J call may be incorrect, as the DNA end agrees better with TRBJ2-7. The CDR3 consists of 16 residues. CDR1 is SGHTA, CDR2 FQGNSA, per germline. Here the CDR3 reads CASSSTRASGGAEQYF. The CDR3 nucleotides read TGTGCCAGCAGCTCTACACGAGCTAGCGGGGGGGCCGAGCAGTACTTC.

This clonotype was seen at least ten times. CDR3 residues: CASSSGQGYNEQFF. DNA for the CDR3: TGCGCCAGCAGCTCGGGGCAGGGGTACAATGAGCAGTTCTTC. This chain uses TRBV5-1 with TRBJ2-1; possible D gene TRBD1, 6 bases. The CDR3 has 14 amino acids. V lost 3 bases and J lost 4, with 11 bases in between. Germline CDR1 SGHRS, CDR2 YFSETQ.

The V gene is TRBV9, the J gene TRBJ1-6; no clear D. The CDR3 covers 17 residues. CDR1 SGDLS and CDR2 YYNGEE come from the germline V gene. V was clipped by 1 base and J by 2 bases, with 13 bases between them. The CDR3 region is CASSVRASGPYNSPLHF. The CDR3 nucleotides read TGTGCCAGCAGCGTAAGGGCCTCGGGCCCCTATAATTCACCCCTCCACTTT.

The V gene is TRBV29-1, the J gene TRBJ2-7; tentatively, D is TRBD1 (5 bases). Deletions cut 8 bases from V and 1 base from J, with 15 bases between. This CDR3 is 13 amino acids long. Germline V gene lookup returns CDR1 SQVTM and CDR2 ANQGSEA. The CDR3 sequence: CSIGQGPSYEQYF. In nucleotides, the CDR3 is TGCAGCATCGGCCAGGGCCCTTCCTACGAGCAGTACTTC.

This clonotype was recorded a few times. The chain recombines TRBV2 with TRBJ1-2, with D possibly being TRBD1 (5 bases). CDR1 is SNHLY, CDR2 FYNNEI, per germline. V was pared by 8 bases and J by 8 bases, with 15 bases between. This CDR3 spans 12 amino acids. The CDR3 DNA is TGTGCCAGCCGACGCGGAGGGGTCGGCTACACCTTC. It yields the protein CASRRGGVGYTF.

The V and J genes are TRBV6-1 and TRBJ2-7, with D perhaps TRBD2 (6 bases). This CDR3 has 14 amino acids. Trimming pared 4 bases from V and 7 bases from J, leaving 17 bases between. Germline V gives CDR1 MNHNS, CDR2 SASEGT. In DNA, the CDR3 is TGTGCCAGCAGTGTCCGGGACTCCTACAATGAGCAGTACTTC. Translated: CASSVRDSYNEQYF.

This clonotype was detected many times. V is TRBV10-3 and J is TRBJ2-3, with 8 positions matching TRBD2. V lost 11 bases, J lost 3 bases, and 4 bases stayed unmatched. Per the germline V gene, CDR1 is ENHRY and CDR2 is SYGVKD. The CDR3 has 12 residues. CDR3 loop: CAVRGGTDTQYF. Written as DNA, the CDR3 is TGTGCCGTCCGGGGGGGAACAGATACGCAGTATTTT.

This clonotype was seen many times. The CDR3 loop reads CASRTSGGVNEQFF. The CDR3 coding sequence is TGTGCCAGCCGGACTAGCGGGGGGGTCAATGAGCAGTTCTTC. The chain couples TRBV12-3 or TRBV12-4 to TRBJ2-1; 15 bases line up with TRBD2. V lost 8 bases to trimming and J lost 6 bases; unmatched junction nucleotides: 2. The CDR3 is 14 residues long.

This clonotype was counted ten times or more. The chain recombines TRBV9 with TRBJ1-2, with D possibly being TRBD1 (5 bases). Trimming took 3 bases from V and 4 from J, leaving 19 bases between them. This CDR3 comprises 16 residues. Germline assignment: CDR1 SGDLS and CDR2 YYNGEE. The CDR3 bases are TGTGCCAGCAGCGACAACGGGGGACGGGGCTCCTATGGCTACACCTTC. Its protein product is CASSDNGGRGSYGYTF.

The chain employs TRBV7-2 and TRBJ2-5; no clear D. The tail of the sequence fits TRBJ2-7 better, so the J call may be wrong. From germline, CDR1 is SGHTA and CDR2 FQGNSA. The CDR3 extends over 12 amino acids. CDR3 residues: CASSPRSREQYF. The DNA for the CDR3 is TGTGCCAGCAGCCCTAGAAGCCGCGAGCAGTACTTC.

Ten or more counts support this clonotype. The J gene is TRBJ1-2, the V gene TRBV7-2, with D possibly matching TRBD1 (6 bases). CDR1 and CDR2 (germline): SGHTA, FQGNSA. The CDR3 runs to 15 residues. Trimming removed 5 bases from V and 4 bases from J, with 17 bases in between. The CDR3 protein is CASSPSQDRFYGYTF. CDR3 bases: TGTGCCAGCAGCCCATCCCAAGACAGGTTCTATGGCTACACCTTC.

This clonotype was detected many times. The V call is TRBV13, the J call TRBJ2-6, with TRBD1 matching 8 bases. The germline V gene encodes CDR1 PRHDT and CDR2 FYEKMQ (reference sequence). V trimming: 1 base; J trimming: 2 bases; junction bases outside the gene matches: 7. The CDR3 contains 18 residues. The CDR3: CASSLVSGGLAGANVLTF. The CDR3, as DNA: TGTGCCAGCAGCTTAGTATCAGGGGGCCTGGCTGGGGCCAACGTCCTGACTTTC.

The V and J genes are TRBV7-2 and TRBJ2-4; tentatively, D is TRBD2 (6 bases). CDR1 is SGHTA, CDR2 FQGNSA, per germline. CDR3 size: 14 residues. Trimming shortened V by 5 bases and J by 7 bases, and 15 bases separated the two germline ends. CDR3 amino acids: CASSALDGSNIQYF. In DNA, the CDR3 is TGTGCCAGCAGCGCCCTGGACGGGAGTAACATTCAGTACTTC.

This clonotype occurred a few times. Since a much larger clone is just one base distant, this may be a read error. The rearrangement joins TRBV5-6 to TRBJ2-1; 11 nucleotides match TRBD1. The V and J ends lost 0 bases and 15 bases, in that order; junction bases with no gene match: 8. Germline-derived CDR1 and CDR2 are SGHDT and YYEEEE. This CDR3 has 14 amino acids. The CDR3 spells CASSLDGQGARGFF. The CDR3 region has the DNA TGTGCCAGCAGCTTGGACGGACAGGGGGCGAGGGGGTTCTTC.

This clonotype was seen at least ten times. The V and J genes are TRBV20-1 and TRBJ2-7; D possibly uses TRBD1 or TRBD2 (5 bases each). Trimming took 3 bases from V and 0 from J, leaving 9 bases between them. The length of the CDR3 is 13 residues. Germline CDR1 and CDR2: DFQATT and SNEGSKA (reference sequence). The CDR3 reads CSASKGTSYEQYF. DNA of the CDR3: TGCAGTGCTAGTAAAGGGACCTCCTACGAGCAGTACTTC.

This clonotype was seen a few times. This could be a read error, since a much larger clone is one nucleotide away. This chain joins TRBV7-9 and TRBJ2-7; D tentatively reads TRBD1 or TRBD2 (5 bases each). This CDR3 comprises 14 residues. V shed 4 bases and J shed 3 bases, with 13 bases lying between them. The germline V gene has CDR1 SEHNR and CDR2 FQNEAQ (reference sequence). In DNA form, the CDR3 reads TGTGCCAGCAGCTCGCCAGAGGGGTGCTACGAGCAGTACTTC. Protein sequence: CASSSPEGCYEQYF.